Following are 5 T cell receptor beta chains from one sample sequenced in a study of T-cell memory formation after mild COVID-19. TCRdb redid the calling of the 5' RACE reads with MiXCR, one entry per CDR3 protein. The sample has 300,000 to 350,000 distinct CDR3 sequences; 13% are singletons. Sequencing was carried out using PBMCs or a T cell subset sorted from them (not recorded which). These receptors all come from a man between 18 and 35 years old who had mild COVID-19 (a few samples of this study predate the infection). Cell type and time point are not known.

The rearrangement uses TRBV5-1 and TRBJ1-2; D gene uncertain. CDR1 is SGHRS and CDR2 is YFSETQ in the germline V gene. The CDR3 sequence is 14 residues long. The V and J ends lost 2 bases and 1 base respectively, with 9 bases between them. The CDR3: CASSFGQSNYGYTF. In DNA, the CDR3 is TGCGCCAGCAGCTTTGGTCAGAGTAACTATGGCTACACCTTC.

The sample holds many counts of this clonotype. The chain links TRBV7-6 to TRBJ1-1; TRBD1 might be the D (5 bases). Germline CDR1 SGHVS, CDR2 FNYEAQ. Trimming cost V 6 bases and J 3 bases, with 11 bases left between them. The CDR3 contains 13 residues. In nucleotides, the CDR3 is TGTGCCAGCAGGACCTCCAGGGACACTGAAGCTTTCTTT. Translation gives CASRTSRDTEAFF.

The chain uses TRBV7-2 and TRBJ2-5; 7 bases agree with TRBD1. V lost 1 base and J lost 5; bases outside the gene matches: 7. This CDR3 spans 15 amino acids. Germline loops: CDR1 SGHTA, CDR2 FQGNSA. CDR3 sequence reads: CASSLVTGTGETQYF. The CDR3 DNA is TGTGCCAGCAGCTTAGTGACAGGGACGGGGGAGACCCAGTACTTC.

The chain joins TRBV12-3 or TRBV12-4 to TRBJ1-6; D unclear. The length of the CDR3 is 13 residues. V was trimmed by 6 bases and J by 13 bases, leaving 16 bases between them. As DNA, the CDR3 is TGTGCCAGCAGGCCCACCGGGGAATTGCCCCTCCACTTT. It encodes CASRPTGELPLHF.

This clonotype was counted between two and nine times. The CDR3 region is CASSLMGNNEQFF. CDR3 sequence (DNA): TGTGCCAGCAGCTTAATGGGGAACAATGAGCAGTTCTTC. The chain joins TRBV7-3 to TRBJ2-1; unclear D gene. Trimming left V 1 base short and J 5 bases short, with 6 bases between. The CDR3 sequence is 13 residues long. Germline assignment: CDR1 SGHTA and CDR2 FQGTGA.